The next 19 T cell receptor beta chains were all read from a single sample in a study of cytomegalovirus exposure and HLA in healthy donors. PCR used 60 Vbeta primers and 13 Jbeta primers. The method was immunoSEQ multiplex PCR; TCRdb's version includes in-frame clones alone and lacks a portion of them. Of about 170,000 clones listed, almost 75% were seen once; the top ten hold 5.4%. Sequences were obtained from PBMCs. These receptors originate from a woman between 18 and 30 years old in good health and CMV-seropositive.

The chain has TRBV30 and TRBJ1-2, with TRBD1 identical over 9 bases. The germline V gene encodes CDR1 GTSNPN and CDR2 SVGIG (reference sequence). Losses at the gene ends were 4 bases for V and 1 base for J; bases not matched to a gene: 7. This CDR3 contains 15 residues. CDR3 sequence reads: CAWTVGTGLNYGYTF. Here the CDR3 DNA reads TGTGCCTGGACCGTGGGGACAGGGCTTAACTATGGCTACACCTTC.

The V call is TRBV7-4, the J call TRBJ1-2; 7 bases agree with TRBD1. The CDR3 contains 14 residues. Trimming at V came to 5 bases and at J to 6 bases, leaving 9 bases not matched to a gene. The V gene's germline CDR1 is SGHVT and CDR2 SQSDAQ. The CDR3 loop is CASSANSQGDGYTF. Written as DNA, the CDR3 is TGTGCCAGCAGCGCAAATTCCCAGGGGGATGGCTACACCTTC.

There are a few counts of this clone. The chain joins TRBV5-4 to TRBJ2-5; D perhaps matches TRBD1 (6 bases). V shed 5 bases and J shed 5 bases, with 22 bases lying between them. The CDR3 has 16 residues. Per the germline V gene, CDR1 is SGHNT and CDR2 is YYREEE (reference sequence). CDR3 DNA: TGTGCCAGCAGTTCGAAAAGGACAGTATCAGCGGAGACCCAGTACTTC. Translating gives CASSSKRTVSAETQYF.

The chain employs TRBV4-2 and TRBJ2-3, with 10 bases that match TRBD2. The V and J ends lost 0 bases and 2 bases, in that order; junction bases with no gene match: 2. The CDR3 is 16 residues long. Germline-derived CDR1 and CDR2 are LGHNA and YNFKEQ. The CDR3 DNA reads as TGTGCCAGCAGCCAAGATGGGACTAGCGCCACAGATACGCAGTATTTT. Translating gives CASSQDGTSATDTQYF.

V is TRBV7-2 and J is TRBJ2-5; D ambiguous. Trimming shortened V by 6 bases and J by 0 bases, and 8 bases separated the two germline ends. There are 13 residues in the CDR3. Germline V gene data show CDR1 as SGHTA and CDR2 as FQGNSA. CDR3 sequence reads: CASSWADQETQYF. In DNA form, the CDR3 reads TGTGCCAGCAGTTGGGCAGACCAAGAGACCCAGTACTTC.

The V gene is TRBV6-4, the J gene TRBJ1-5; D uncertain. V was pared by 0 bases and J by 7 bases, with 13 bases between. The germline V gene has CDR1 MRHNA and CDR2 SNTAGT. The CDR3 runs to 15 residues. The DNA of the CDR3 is TGTGCCAGCAGTGACTCGGCCTCACCCGGGCAGCCCCAGCATTTT. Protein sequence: CASSDSASPGQPQHF.

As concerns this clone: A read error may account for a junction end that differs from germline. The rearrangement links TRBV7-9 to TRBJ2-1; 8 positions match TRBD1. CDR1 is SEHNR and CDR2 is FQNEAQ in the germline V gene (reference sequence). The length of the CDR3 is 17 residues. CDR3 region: CSSSFRTGIPLGNEQFF. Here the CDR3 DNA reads TGTTCCAGCAGCTTCAGGACAGGGATCCCTTTAGGCAATGAGCAGTTCTTC.

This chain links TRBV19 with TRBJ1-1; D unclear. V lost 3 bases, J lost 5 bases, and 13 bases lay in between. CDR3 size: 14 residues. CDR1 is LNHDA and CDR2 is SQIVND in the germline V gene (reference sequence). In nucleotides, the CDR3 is TGTGCCAGTAGTATTGGGCACCGAAGGACTGAAGCTTTCTTT. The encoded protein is CASSIGHRRTEAFF.

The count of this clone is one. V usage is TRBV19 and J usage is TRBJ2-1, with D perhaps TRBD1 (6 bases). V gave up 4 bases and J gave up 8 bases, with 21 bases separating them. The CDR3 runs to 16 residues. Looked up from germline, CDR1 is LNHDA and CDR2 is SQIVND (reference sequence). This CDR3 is CASSTLTGSAVYEQFF. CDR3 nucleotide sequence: TGTGCCAGTAGTACTCTTACAGGGAGCGCAGTCTATGAGCAGTTCTTC.

The chain's CDR3 is CASSRSGNTGYTF. CDR3 DNA: TGTGCCAGCAGCCGATCAGGGAATACGGGCTACACCTTC. The gene calls are TRBV7-2 and TRBJ1-2; D possibly corresponds to TRBD1 (5 bases). Germline CDR1 is SGHTA and CDR2 is FQGNSA. Trimming took off 5 bases at V and 8 bases at J, with 15 bases between the two ends. The CDR3 totals 13 residues.

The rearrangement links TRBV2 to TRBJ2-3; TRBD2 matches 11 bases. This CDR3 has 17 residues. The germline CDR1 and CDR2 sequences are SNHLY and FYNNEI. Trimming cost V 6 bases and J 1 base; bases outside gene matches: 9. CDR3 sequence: CASSGVAGGPGTDTQYF. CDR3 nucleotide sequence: TGTGCCAGCAGCGGAGTAGCGGGGGGGCCGGGCACAGATACGCAGTATTTT.

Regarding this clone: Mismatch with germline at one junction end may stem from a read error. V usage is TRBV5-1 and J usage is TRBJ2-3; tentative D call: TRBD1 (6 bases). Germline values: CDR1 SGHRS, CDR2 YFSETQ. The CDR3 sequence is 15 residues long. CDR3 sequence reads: CTSSLPGGGTDTQYF. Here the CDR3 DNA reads TGCACCAGCAGCTTGCCTGGGGGCGGCACAGATACGCAGTATTTT.

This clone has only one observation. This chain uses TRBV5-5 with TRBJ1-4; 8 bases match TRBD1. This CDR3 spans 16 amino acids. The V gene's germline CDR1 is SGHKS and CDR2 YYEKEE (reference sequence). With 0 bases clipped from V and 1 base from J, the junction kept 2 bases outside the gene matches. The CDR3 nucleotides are TGTGCCAGCAGCTTGGACAGGGGGAGAACTAATGAAAAACTGTTTTTT. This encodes CASSLDRGRTNEKLFF.

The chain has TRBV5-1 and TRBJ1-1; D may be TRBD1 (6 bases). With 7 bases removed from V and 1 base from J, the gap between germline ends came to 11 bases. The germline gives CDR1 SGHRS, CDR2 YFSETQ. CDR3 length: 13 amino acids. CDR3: CASGRGGNTEAFF. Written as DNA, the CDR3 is TGCGCCAGCGGAAGGGGGGGGAACACTGAAGCTTTCTTT.

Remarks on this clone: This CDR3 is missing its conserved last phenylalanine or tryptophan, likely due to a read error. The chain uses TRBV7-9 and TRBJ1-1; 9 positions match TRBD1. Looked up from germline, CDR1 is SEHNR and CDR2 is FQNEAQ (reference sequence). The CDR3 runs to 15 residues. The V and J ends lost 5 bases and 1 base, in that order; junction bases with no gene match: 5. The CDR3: CASSPGTGTNTEAFL. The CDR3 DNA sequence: TGTGCCAGCAGCCCCGGGACAGGGACGAACACTGAAGCTTTCCTT.

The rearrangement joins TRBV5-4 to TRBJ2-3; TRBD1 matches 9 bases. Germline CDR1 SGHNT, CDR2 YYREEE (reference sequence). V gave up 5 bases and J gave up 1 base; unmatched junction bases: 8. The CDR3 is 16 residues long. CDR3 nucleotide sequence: TGTGCCAGCAGTTCGGACAGGGGAAGGGGCACAGATACGCAGTATTTT. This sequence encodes CASSSDRGRGTDTQYF. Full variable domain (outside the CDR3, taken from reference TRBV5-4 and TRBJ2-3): ETGVTQSPTHLIKTRGQQVTLRCSSQSGHNTVSWYQQALGQGPQFIFQYYREEENGRGNFPPRFSGLQFPNYSSELNVNALELDDSALYLCASSSDRGRGTDTQYFGPGTRLTVL.

The CDR3 reads CAWSPQAGIIYEQYF. Here the CDR3 DNA reads TGTGCCTGGAGTCCTCAGGCAGGGATAATCTACGAGCAGTACTTC. V is TRBV30 and J is TRBJ2-7, with D perhaps TRBD1 (5 bases). V was clipped by 2 bases and J by 3 bases, with 17 bases between them. This CDR3 has 15 amino acids. The germline V gene has CDR1 GTSNPN and CDR2 SVGIG (reference sequence).

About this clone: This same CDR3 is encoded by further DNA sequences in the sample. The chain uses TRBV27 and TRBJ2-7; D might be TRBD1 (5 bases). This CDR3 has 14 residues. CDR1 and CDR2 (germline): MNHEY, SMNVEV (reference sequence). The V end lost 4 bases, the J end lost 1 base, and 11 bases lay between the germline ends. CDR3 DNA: TGTGCCAGCAGTTCTACAGGTTCTTCCTACGAGCAGTACTTC. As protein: CASSSTGSSYEQYF.

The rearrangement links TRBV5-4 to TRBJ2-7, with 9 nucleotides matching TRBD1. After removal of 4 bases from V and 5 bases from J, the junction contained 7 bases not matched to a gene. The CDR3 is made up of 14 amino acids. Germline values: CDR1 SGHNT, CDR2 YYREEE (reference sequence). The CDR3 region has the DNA TGTGCCAGCAGCCAAGGGGACAGGGTCAACGAGCAGTACTTC. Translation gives CASSQGDRVNEQYF.